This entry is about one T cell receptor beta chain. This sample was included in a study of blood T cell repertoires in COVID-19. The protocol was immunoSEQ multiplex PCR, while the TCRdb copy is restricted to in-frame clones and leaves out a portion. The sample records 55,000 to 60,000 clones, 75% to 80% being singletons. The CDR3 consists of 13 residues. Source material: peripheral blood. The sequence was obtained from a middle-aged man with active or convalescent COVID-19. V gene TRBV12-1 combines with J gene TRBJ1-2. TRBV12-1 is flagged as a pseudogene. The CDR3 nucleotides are TGTGCCAGCCCCTATATGAGGGTCTATGGCTACACCTTC. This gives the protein CASPYMRVYGYTF.